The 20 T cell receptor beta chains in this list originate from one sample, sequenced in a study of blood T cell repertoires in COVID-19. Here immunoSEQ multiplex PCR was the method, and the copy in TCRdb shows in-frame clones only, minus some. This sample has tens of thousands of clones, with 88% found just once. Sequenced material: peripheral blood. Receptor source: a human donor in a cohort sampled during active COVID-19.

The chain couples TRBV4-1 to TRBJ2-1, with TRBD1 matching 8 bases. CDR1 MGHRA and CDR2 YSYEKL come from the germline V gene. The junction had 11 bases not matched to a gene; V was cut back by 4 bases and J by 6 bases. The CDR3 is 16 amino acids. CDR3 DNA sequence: TGCGCCAGCAGCCCGACGCAGGGGGCTGTTCGCAATGAGCAGTTCTTC. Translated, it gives CASSPTQGAVRNEQFF.

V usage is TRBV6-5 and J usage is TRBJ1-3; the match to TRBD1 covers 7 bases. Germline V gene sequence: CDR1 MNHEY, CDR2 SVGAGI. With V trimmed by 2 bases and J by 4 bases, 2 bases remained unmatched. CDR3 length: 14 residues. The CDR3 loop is CASSYRGLGNTIYF. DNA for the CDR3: TGTGCCAGCAGTTACAGGGGGCTGGGAAACACCATATATTTT.

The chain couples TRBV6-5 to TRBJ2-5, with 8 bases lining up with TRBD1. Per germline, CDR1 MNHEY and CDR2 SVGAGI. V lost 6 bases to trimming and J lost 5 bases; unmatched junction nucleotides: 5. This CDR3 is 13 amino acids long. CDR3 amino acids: CASRFDRGETQYF. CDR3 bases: TGTGCCAGCAGATTTGACAGGGGTGAGACCCAGTACTTC.

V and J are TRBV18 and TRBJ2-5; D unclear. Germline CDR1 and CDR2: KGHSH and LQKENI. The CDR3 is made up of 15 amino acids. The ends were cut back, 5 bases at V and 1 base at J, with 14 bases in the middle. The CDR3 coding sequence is TGTGCCAGCTCATCGACTCAACGAACCCAAGAGACCCAGTACTTC. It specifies CASSSTQRTQETQYF.

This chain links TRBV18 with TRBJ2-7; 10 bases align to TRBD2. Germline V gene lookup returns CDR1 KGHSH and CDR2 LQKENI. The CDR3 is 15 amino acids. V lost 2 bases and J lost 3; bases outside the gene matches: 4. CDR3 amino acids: CASSPELAGNYEQYF. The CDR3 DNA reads TGTGCCAGCTCACCAGAACTAGCGGGGAACTACGAGCAGTACTTC. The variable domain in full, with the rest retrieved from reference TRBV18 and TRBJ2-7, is NAGVMQNPRHLVRRRGQEARLRCSPMKGHSHVYWYRQLPEEGLKFMVYLQKENIIDESGMPKERFSAEFPKEGPSILRIQQVVRGDSAAYFCASSPELAGNYEQYFGPGTRLTVT.

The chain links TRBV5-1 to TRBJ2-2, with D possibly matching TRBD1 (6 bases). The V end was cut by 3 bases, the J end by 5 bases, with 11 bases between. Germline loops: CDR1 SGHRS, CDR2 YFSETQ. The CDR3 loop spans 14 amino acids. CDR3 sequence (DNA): TGCGCCAGCAGCTCGACAGGTGCAACCGGGGAGCTGTTTTTT. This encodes CASSSTGATGELFF.

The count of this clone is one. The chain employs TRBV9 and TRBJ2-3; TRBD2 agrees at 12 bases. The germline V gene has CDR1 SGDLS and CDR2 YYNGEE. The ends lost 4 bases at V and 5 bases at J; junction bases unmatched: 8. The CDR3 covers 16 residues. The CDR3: CASSSRLAGDGDTQYF. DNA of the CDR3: TGTGCCAGCAGCTCGCGACTAGCGGGGGATGGAGATACGCAGTATTTT.

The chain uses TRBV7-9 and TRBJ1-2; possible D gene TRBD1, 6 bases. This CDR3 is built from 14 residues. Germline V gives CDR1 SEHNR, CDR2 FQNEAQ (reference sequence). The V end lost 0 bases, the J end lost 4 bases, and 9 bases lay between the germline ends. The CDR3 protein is CASSLAGQPYGYTF. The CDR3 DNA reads TGTGCCAGCAGCTTAGCAGGACAGCCCTATGGCTACACCTTC.

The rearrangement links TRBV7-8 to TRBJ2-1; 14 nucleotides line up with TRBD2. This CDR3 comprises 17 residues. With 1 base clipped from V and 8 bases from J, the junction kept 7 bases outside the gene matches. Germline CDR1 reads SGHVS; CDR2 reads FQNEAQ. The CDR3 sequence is CASSLVTSGGAPDEQFF. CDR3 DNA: TGTGCCAGCAGCTTAGTGACTAGCGGGGGGGCCCCCGATGAGCAGTTCTTC.

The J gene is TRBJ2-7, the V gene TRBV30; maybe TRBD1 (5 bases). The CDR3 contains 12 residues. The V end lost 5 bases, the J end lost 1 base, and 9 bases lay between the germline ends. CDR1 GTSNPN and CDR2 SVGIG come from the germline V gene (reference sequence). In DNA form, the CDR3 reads TGTGCCTGGGGCAGGGTTTCCTACGAGCAGTACTTC. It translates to CAWGRVSYEQYF.

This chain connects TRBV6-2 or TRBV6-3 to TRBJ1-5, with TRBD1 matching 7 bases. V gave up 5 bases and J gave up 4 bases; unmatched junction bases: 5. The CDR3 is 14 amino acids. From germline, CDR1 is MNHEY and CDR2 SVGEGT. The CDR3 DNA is TGTGCCAGCAGTACAGGGGTATGGAATCAGCCCCAGCATTTT. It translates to CASSTGVWNQPQHF.

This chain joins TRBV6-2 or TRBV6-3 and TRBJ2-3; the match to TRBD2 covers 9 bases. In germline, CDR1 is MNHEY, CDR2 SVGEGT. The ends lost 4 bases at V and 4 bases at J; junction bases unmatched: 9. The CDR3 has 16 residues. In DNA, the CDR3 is TGTGCCAGCAGTTCTTTGAGCGGGGGGAGACCAGATACGCAGTATTTT. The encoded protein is CASSSLSGGRPDTQYF.

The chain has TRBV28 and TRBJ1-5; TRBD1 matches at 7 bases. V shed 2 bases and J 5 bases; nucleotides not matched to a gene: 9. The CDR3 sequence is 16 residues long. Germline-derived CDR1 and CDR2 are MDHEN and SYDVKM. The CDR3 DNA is TGTGCCAGCAGTTTACCTCTGACAGGGCTCGATCAGCCCCAGCATTTT. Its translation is CASSLPLTGLDQPQHF.

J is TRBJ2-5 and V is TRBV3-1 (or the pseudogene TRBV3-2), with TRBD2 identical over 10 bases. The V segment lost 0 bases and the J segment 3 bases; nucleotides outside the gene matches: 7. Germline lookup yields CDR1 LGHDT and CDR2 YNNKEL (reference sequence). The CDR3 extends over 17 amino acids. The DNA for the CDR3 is TGTGCCAGCAGCCAAGATAGGGCCAGCGGGGGGGAAGAGACCCAGTACTTC. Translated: CASSQDRASGGEETQYF.

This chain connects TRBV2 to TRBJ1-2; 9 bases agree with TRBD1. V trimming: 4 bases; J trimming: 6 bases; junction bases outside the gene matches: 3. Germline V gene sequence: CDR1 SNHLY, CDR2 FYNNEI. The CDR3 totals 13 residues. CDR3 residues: CASSGNRGHGYTF. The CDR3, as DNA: TGTGCCAGCAGTGGCAACAGGGGGCATGGCTACACCTTC.

The CDR3 DNA sequence: TGTGCCAGCAGTTCTCAGGGGAACACTGAAGCTTTCTTT. Translated: CASSSQGNTEAFF. The V call is TRBV7-3, the J call TRBJ1-1; possible D gene TRBD1, 5 bases. Trimming cost V 6 bases and J 1 base, with 9 bases left between them. The CDR3 totals 13 residues. Germline values: CDR1 SGHTA, CDR2 FQGTGA.

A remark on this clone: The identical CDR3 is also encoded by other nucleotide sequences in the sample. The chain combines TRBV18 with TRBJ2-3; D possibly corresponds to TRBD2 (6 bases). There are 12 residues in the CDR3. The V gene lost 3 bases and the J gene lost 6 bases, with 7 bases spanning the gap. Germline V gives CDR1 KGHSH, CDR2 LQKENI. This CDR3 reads CASSPEGDTQYF. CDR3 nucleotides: TGTGCCAGCTCACCGGAGGGGGATACGCAGTATTTT.

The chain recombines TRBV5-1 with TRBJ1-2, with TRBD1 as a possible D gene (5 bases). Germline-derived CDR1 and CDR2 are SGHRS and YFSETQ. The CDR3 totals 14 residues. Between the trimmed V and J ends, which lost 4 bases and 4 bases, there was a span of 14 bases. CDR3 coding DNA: TGCGCCAGCAGCCGCACGCCAGACAGCTATGGCTACACCTTC. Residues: CASSRTPDSYGYTF. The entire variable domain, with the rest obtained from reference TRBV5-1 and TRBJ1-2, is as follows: KAGVTQTPRYLIKTRGQQVTLSCSPISGHRSVSWYQQTPGQGLQFLFEYFSETQRNKGNFPGRFSGRQFSNSRSEMNVSTLELGDSALYLCASSRTPDSYGYTFGSGTRLTVV.

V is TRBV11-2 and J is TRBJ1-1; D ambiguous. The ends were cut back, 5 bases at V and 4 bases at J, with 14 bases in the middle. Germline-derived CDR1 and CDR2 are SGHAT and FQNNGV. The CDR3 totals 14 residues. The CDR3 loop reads CASSPAWGGTEAFF. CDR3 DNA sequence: TGTGCCAGCAGCCCAGCCTGGGGAGGCACTGAAGCTTTCTTT.

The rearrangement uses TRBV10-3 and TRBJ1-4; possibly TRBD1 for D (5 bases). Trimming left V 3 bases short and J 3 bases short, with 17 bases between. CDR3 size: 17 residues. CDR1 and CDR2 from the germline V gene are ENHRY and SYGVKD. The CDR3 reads CAISDSVTGGSNEKLFF. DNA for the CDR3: TGTGCCATCAGTGATAGTGTCACGGGGGGGTCTAATGAAAAACTGTTTTTT.